The 26 T cell receptor beta chains below come from one sample, sequenced in a study of T cells in Graves' hyperthyroidism and ophthalmopathy. Regions amplified from RNA transcripts were the TCR beta CDR3 regions. HTBI primers were the set used in a first-round RT-PCR of the TCR CDR3. Each CDR3 protein gets one entry after TCRdb re-called the multiplex PCR reads with MiXCR. Among approximately 300,000 distinct CDR3 sequences listed, 15% to 20% were seen once. Specimen: blood. These receptors were taken from a woman aged 55-70 years with Graves' ophthalmopathy.

This clonotype was recorded many times. The chain links TRBV7-9 to TRBJ2-7; D is ambiguous. The germline V gene encodes CDR1 SEHNR and CDR2 FQNEAQ (reference sequence). The CDR3 runs to 14 residues. Trimming stripped 2 bases from V and 2 bases from J, with 10 bases between. CDR3 DNA: TGTGCCAGCAGCTTATTTGAAGGGACCTACGAGCAGTACTTC. Translating gives CASSLFEGTYEQYF.

This clonotype appeared many times. The chain uses TRBV20-1 and TRBJ2-1; 11 nucleotides match TRBD2. The ends lost 6 bases at V and 2 bases at J; junction bases unmatched: 9. This CDR3 has 16 amino acids. Per the germline V gene, CDR1 is DFQATT and CDR2 is SNEGSKA (reference sequence). CDR3 sequence (DNA): TGCAGTGCGAGACTAGCGGGGAGCCCCCCCTACAATGAGCAGTTCTTC. Its protein is CSARLAGSPPYNEQFF.

In its sample, this clonotype was seen many times. The genes are TRBV5-1 and TRBJ2-3, with D possibly TRBD2 on 6 matching bases. Trimming shortened V by 0 bases and J by 0 bases, and 11 bases separated the two germline ends. Germline V CDR1 and CDR2: SGHRS, YFSETQ. The CDR3 covers 16 residues. The CDR3, as DNA: TGCGCCAGCAGCTTGGGGCTAGCGACTAGCACAGATACGCAGTATTTT. This codes for CASSLGLATSTDTQYF.

The sample holds many counts of this clonotype. This chain links TRBV28 with TRBJ2-1; 10 nucleotides line up with TRBD2. J lost 8 bases, V lost 7 bases, and 8 bases had no gene match. The germline CDR1 and CDR2 sequences are MDHEN and SYDVKM. The CDR3 length is 14 residues. CDR3 sequence (DNA): TGTGCCAGCATCGGAGGAGCGGGAGGGCATGAGCAGTTCTTC. Translation: CASIGGAGGHEQFF.

At least ten counts were recorded for this clonotype. The CDR3 here is CASSIRTGVVLTF. The CDR3, as DNA: TGTGCCAGCAGTATCCGGACAGGGGTGGTATTAACCTTC. The J gene is TRBJ1-2, the V gene TRBV28; 9 nucleotides match TRBD1. After removal of 5 bases from V and 14 bases from J, the junction contained 12 bases not matched to a gene. Germline-derived CDR1 and CDR2 are MDHEN and SYDVKM. CDR3 length: 13 amino acids.

A few counts support this clonotype. The chain employs TRBV19 and TRBJ1-5, with a possible D match to TRBD1 (6 bases). Germline CDR1 and CDR2: LNHDA and SQIVND (reference sequence). Between the trimmed V and J ends, which lost 1 base and 9 bases, there was a span of 16 bases. This CDR3 is built from 15 residues. CDR3 amino acids: CASSIGGQKPPPQHF. As DNA, the CDR3 is TGTGCCAGTAGTATAGGGGGACAAAAACCTCCGCCCCAGCATTTT. The variable domain in full, with the rest retrieved from reference TRBV19 and TRBJ1-5, is DGGITQSPKYLFRKEGQNVTLSCEQNLNHDAMYWYRQDPGQGLRLIYYSQIVNDFQKGDIAEGYSVSREKKESFPLTVTSAQKNPTAFYLCASSIGGQKPPPQHFGDGTRLSIL.

V usage is TRBV29-1 and J usage is TRBJ2-7, with a tentative D call TRBD1 (6 bases). From germline, CDR1 is SQVTM and CDR2 ANQGSEA. Trimming shortened V by 3 bases and J by 0 bases, and 12 bases separated the two germline ends. The CDR3 totals 14 residues. CDR3 bases: TGCAGCGTTGATGGATCGGACAGCTCCTACGAGCAGTACTTC. This codes for CSVDGSDSSYEQYF.

This clonotype showed up many times. The chain links TRBV18 to TRBJ1-2; D gene unclear. CDR3 length: 14 residues. V lost 2 bases and J lost 8, with 15 bases in between. CDR1 is KGHSH, CDR2 LQKENI, per germline. CDR3 nucleotide sequence: TGTGCCAGCTCACCAACGGCTGGCGGGGAAGGCTACACCTTC. Its protein is CASSPTAGGEGYTF. Combining the CDR3 with reference TRBV18 and TRBJ1-2 gives the whole variable domain NAGVMQNPRHLVRRRGQEARLRCSPMKGHSHVYWYRQLPEEGLKFMVYLQKENIIDESGMPKERFSAEFPKEGPSILRIQQVVRGDSAAYFCASSPTAGGEGYTFGSGTRLTVV.

CDR3 sequence reads: CASSQGGGLTYEQYF. The CDR3, as DNA: TGCGCCAGCAGCCAGGGCGGGGGACTCACCTACGAGCAGTACTTC. The V and J genes are TRBV4-1 and TRBJ2-7; TRBD2 matches at 7 bases. This CDR3 spans 15 amino acids. With 3 bases clipped from V and 2 bases from J, the junction kept 7 bases outside the gene matches. The V gene's germline CDR1 is MGHRA and CDR2 YSYEKL.

This clonotype was seen a single time. Possible read error: a much larger clone is one base away. The conserved final phenylalanine or tryptophan is absent from the CDR3, which likely points to a read error. The chain joins TRBV19 to TRBJ2-3, with D perhaps being TRBD1 or TRBD2 (5 bases each). Germline assignment: CDR1 LNHDA and CDR2 SQIVND (reference sequence). CDR3 size: 17 residues. V lost 4 bases and J lost 2, with 19 bases in between. CDR3 coding DNA: TGTGCCAGTAGTACCACCGACAGCCCGAGGGCCACAGATACGCAGTATTCT. This gives the protein CASSTTDSPRATDTQYS.

This rearrangement joins TRBV5-5 to TRBJ1-3; D not certain. Germline CDR1 SGHKS, CDR2 YYEKEE (reference sequence). The CDR3 sequence is 15 residues long. V lost 0 bases, J lost 0 bases, and 7 bases lay in between. CDR3 DNA sequence: TGTGCCAGCAGCTTGGCCAGACTCTCTGGAAACACCATATATTTT. It yields the protein CASSLARLSGNTIYF.

V is TRBV20-1 and J is TRBJ1-1; TRBD1 might be the D (6 bases). Trimming removed 0 bases from V and 3 bases from J, with 23 bases in between. The CDR3 extends over 18 amino acids. CDR1 is DFQATT, CDR2 SNEGSKA, per germline (reference sequence). The CDR3 reads CSARDHTGQPQMDTEAFF. Written as DNA, the CDR3 is TGCAGTGCTAGAGATCATACAGGGCAGCCTCAGATGGACACTGAAGCTTTCTTT.

Ten or more counts support this clonotype. The chain recombines TRBV6-2 or TRBV6-3 with TRBJ2-6; D may correspond to TRBD1 or TRBD2 (5 bases each). The CDR3 has 15 amino acids. Germline lookup yields CDR1 MNHEY and CDR2 SVGEGT. V shed 5 bases and J shed 0 bases, with 8 bases lying between them. CDR3 sequence (DNA): TGTGCCAGCAGTCCCGGGGCCTCTGGGGCCAACGTCCTGACTTTC. It is translated as CASSPGASGANVLTF.

This clonotype was seen many times. The chain couples TRBV27 to TRBJ2-7; D is possibly TRBD1 (6 bases). This CDR3 comprises 15 residues. CDR1 MNHEY and CDR2 SMNVEV come from the germline V gene (reference sequence). V dropped 5 bases and J dropped 5 bases, with 19 bases sitting between them. Written as DNA, the CDR3 is TGTGCCAGCAGTAGGCAGGGGAATCGGAACAACGAGCAGTACTTC. Its translation: CASSRQGNRNNEQYF.

The chain carries TRBV27 and TRBJ2-1; 9 nucleotides match TRBD1. This CDR3 is built from 15 residues. CDR1 is MNHEY, CDR2 SMNVEV, per germline (reference sequence). J gave up 6 bases and V 5 bases, and 8 bases lay outside the gene matches. The CDR3 region is CASSHIGTGSNEQFF. DNA for the CDR3: TGTGCCAGCAGTCACATCGGGACAGGGTCCAATGAGCAGTTCTTC.

This clonotype was detected ten times or more. The rearrangement links TRBV11-2 to TRBJ2-7, with a possible D match to TRBD2 (5 bases). The CDR3 extends over 15 amino acids. CDR1 and CDR2 from the germline V gene are SGHAT and FQNNGV. V lost 3 bases and J lost 7, with 19 bases in between. The CDR3 sequence is CASSFLGGLPGEQYF. In nucleotides, the CDR3 is TGTGCCAGCAGCTTTCTGGGCGGCCTTCCGGGAGAGCAGTACTTC.

The sample holds many counts of this clonotype. The genes are TRBV2 and TRBJ1-5; TRBD1 matches at 7 bases. The V segment lost 5 bases and the J segment 3 bases; nucleotides outside the gene matches: 7. Germline loops: CDR1 SNHLY, CDR2 FYNNEI. The CDR3 runs 15 residues. CDR3 nucleotides: TGTGCCAGCAGTTACAATGACAGGGCCAATCAGCCCCAGCATTTT. Translation gives CASSYNDRANQPQHF.

The CDR3 sequence is CASSLVTSLGNTIYF. Here the CDR3 DNA reads TGCGCCAGCAGCCTCGTGACCTCCCTCGGAAACACCATATATTTT. V is TRBV4-1 and J is TRBJ1-3; D gene ambiguous. This CDR3 is 15 amino acids long. Trimming took off 4 bases at V and 4 bases at J, with 14 bases between the two ends. Germline V gives CDR1 MGHRA, CDR2 YSYEKL.

The sample holds many counts of this clonotype. As DNA, the CDR3 is TGTGCCAGCAGTCGGTATGGGACAGACTCCTACGAGCAGTACTTC. Its protein is CASSRYGTDSYEQYF. V and J are TRBV6-1 and TRBJ2-7; 7 nucleotides line up with TRBD1. Germline values: CDR1 MNHNS, CDR2 SASEGT. V was clipped by 5 bases and J by 0 bases; unmatched bases: 7. CDR3 length equals 15 residues.

This clonotype has a handful of counts. The chain carries TRBV30 and TRBJ1-1; D is perhaps TRBD1 (6 bases). This CDR3 region has 12 residues. V was shortened by 8 bases and J by 10 bases, with 20 bases between the two germline ends. Germline V gene sequence: CDR1 GTSNPN, CDR2 SVGIG (reference sequence). CDR3 in DNA: TGTGCCCGGGGAGAGGGGGAGAGTGGAGCTTTCTTT. Translating it yields CARGEGESGAFF.

The J gene is TRBJ2-5, the V gene TRBV20-1, with 10 bases aligning to TRBD2. Germline assignment: CDR1 DFQATT and CDR2 SNEGSKA (reference sequence). This CDR3 comprises 15 residues. The V and J ends lost 4 bases and 3 bases, in that order; junction bases with no gene match: 8. CDR3 nucleotide sequence: TGCAGTGCTACCAGACTAGCGGGCGGGGAAGAGACCCAGTACTTC. Its translation: CSATRLAGGEETQYF.

This chain joins TRBV19 and TRBJ1-6, with 10 nucleotides matching TRBD1. The V segment lost 5 bases and the J segment 5 bases; nucleotides outside the gene matches: 3. The CDR3 extends over 15 amino acids. Germline CDR1 reads LNHDA; CDR2 reads SQIVND (reference sequence). This CDR3 reads CASSSTGGNNSPLHF. For the CDR3, the DNA is TGTGCCAGTAGTTCGACAGGGGGCAATAATTCACCCCTCCACTTT.

Many counts were recorded for this clonotype. The chain has TRBV12-3 or TRBV12-4 and TRBJ1-1, with 7 bases aligning to TRBD1. The V segment lost 1 base and the J segment 1 base; nucleotides outside the gene matches: 0. This CDR3 is 14 amino acids long. CDR3 region: CASSLGDRNTEAFF. CDR3 DNA sequence: TGTGCCAGCAGTTTAGGGGACAGGAACACTGAAGCTTTCTTT.

The chain carries TRBV4-1 and TRBJ2-5; TRBD2 matches at 7 bases. The CDR3 sequence is 15 residues long. The trim removed 4 bases at V and 5 bases at J, leaving 10 bases unmatched. Per germline, CDR1 MGHRA and CDR2 YSYEKL. The CDR3 nucleotides are TGCGCCAGCAGCCCTCAGGAGCGGGGAGGTGAGACCCAGTACTTC. Translating gives CASSPQERGGETQYF.

The gene calls are TRBV30 and TRBJ2-7; D uncertain. Per the germline V gene, CDR1 is GTSNPN and CDR2 is SVGIG (reference sequence). The V and J ends lost 4 bases and 2 bases respectively, with 6 bases between them. The CDR3 consists of 11 residues. Here the CDR3 DNA reads TGTGCCTGGACTACCGCCTACGAGCAGTACTTC. Its protein product is CAWTTAYEQYF.

Many counts were recorded for this clonotype. This chain joins TRBV20-1 and TRBJ1-3, with no clear D. The germline V gene encodes CDR1 DFQATT and CDR2 SNEGSKA (reference sequence). CDR3 length: 16 amino acids. V lost 2 bases and J 0 bases, leaving 14 bases between the germline ends. The CDR3 spells CSARTDRDPSGNTIYF. For the CDR3, the DNA is TGCAGTGCTAGAACTGACCGAGATCCCTCTGGAAACACCATATATTTT.